The source of this T cell receptor (beta chain) is a study of regulatory T cells in long-lasting Graves disease. Noted time point: newly diagnosed GD, antithyroid drugs for less than 3 months. RNA isolated from PBMCs was used to make the TCR library. Germline V CDR1 and CDR2: MNHNS, SASEGT. CDR3 length: 13 amino acids. Unmatched junction bases numbered 6, after V lost 5 bases and J lost 7 bases. Through Arm-PCR of CDR3 regions and iRepertoire HTBI primers, TCR beta libraries were built. TCRdb reprocessed the multiplex PCR reads with MiXCR, giving one entry per CDR3 protein. The sample yields roughly 560,000 distinct CDR3 sequences, about 16% seen once. These data were also reused for a study on T cells in Graves' hyperthyroidism and ophthalmopathy.

This clonotype originated in a woman aged 40 to 65 with Graves disease. The sequencing used peripheral blood mononuclear cells (PBMCs), collected at new diagnosis, from a patient treated with antithyroid drugs. V usage is TRBV6-1 and J usage is TRBJ1-2, with TRBD1 matching 8 bases. CDR3 DNA sequence: TGTGCCAGCAGTCGCAGGGGGCAGGGTGGCTACACCTTC. Its protein product is CASSRRGQGGYTF.